This T cell receptor beta chain was sequenced for a study of T cell responses to AZD1222 COVID-19 vaccine. Data came from immunoSEQ multiplex PCR; TCRdb stores just in-frame clones and leaves some out. This table holds over 65,000 clones, roughly nine tenths found once. CDR1 and CDR2 from the germline V gene are MNHEY and SMNVEV (reference sequence). Deletions cut 4 bases from V and 3 bases from J, with 16 bases between. The CDR3 has 16 amino acids. The clonotype originates from an adult in good health. This specimen was peripheral blood, taken on day 0 of AZD1222 vaccination. The chain joins TRBV27 to TRBJ1-5; TRBD1 is a possible D gene (5 bases). The CDR3 sequence: CASSSQRTRHNQPQHF. The CDR3 DNA is TGTGCCAGCAGTTCTCAAAGGACAAGGCACAATCAGCCCCAGCATTTT.